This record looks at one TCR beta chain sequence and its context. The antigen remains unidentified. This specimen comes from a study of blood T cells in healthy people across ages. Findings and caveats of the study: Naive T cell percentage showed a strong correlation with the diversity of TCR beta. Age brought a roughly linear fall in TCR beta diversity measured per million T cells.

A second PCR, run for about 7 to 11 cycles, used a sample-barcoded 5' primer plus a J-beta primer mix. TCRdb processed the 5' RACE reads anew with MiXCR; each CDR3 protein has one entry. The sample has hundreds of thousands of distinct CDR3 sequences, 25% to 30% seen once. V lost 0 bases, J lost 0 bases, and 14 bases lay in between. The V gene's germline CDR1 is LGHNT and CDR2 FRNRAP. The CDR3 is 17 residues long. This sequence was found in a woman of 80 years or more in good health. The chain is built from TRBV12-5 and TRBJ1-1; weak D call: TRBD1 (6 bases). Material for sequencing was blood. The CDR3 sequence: CASGLVHTGRLNTEAFF. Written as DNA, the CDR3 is TGTGCTAGTGGTTTGGTACATACAGGGAGATTGAACACTGAAGCTTTCTTT. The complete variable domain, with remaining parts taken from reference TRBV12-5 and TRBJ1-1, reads DARVTQTPRHKVTEMGQEVTMRCQPILGHNTVFWYRQTMMQGLELLAYFRNRAPLDDSGMPKDRFSAEMPDATLATLKIQPSEPRDSAVYFCASGLVHTGRLNTEAFFGQGTRLTVV.